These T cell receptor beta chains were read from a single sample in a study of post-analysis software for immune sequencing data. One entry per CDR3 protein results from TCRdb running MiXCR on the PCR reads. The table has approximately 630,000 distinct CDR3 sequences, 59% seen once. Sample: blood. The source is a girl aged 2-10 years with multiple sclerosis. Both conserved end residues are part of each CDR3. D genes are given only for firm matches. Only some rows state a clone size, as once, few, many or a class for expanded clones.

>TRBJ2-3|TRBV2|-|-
TGTGCCAGCCAGGGGAACACAGATACGCAGTATTTT
CASQGNTDTQYF
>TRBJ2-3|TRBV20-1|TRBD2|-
TGCAGTGCTAGGGGGGGACTAGCGGGATCTAGCACAGATACGCAGTATTTT
CSARGGLAGSSTDTQYF
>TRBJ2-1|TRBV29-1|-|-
TGCAGCGTTACTCCCTGGGACTCCGTATACAATGAGCAGTTCTTC
CSVTPWDSVYNEQFF
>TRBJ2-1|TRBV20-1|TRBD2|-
TGCAGTGCTAGAGGTACCAGCGGGGGGCGGTTCTTC
CSARGTSGGRFF
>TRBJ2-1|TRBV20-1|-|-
TGCAGTGCTAGAGGCACCTACTCCTACAATGAGCAGTTCTTC
CSARGTYSYNEQFF
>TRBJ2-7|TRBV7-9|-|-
TGTGCCAGCAGCTTAGAGGGTGTTGGGAGCTACGAGCAGTACTTC
CASSLEGVGSYEQYF
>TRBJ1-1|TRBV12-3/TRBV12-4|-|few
TGTGCCAGCAGGAACGGACAAGGGGGTTATAGGAGCACTGAAGCTTTCTTT
CASRNGQGGYRSTEAFF
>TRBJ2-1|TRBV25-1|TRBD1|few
TGTGCCAGCAGTCCCCCTACAGGGGAAGGCGAGCAGTTCTTC
CASSPPTGEGEQFF
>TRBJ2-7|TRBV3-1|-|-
TGTGCCAGCAGCCAAGAAATACGCGGGGTGGCCTACGAGCAGTACTTC
CASSQEIRGVAYEQYF
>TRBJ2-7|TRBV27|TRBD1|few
TGTGCCAGCCAGGGACAGGGGTTTCTCGAGCAGTACTTC
CASQGQGFLEQYF
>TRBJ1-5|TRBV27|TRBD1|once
TGTGCCAGCAGTTTAATTTACAGGGGTCGAGATCAGCCCCAGCATTTT
CASSLIYRGRDQPQHF
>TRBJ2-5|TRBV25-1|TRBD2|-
TGCGCCAGCAGTCCAACGGAGGGAGGGGAGGAGACCCAGTACTTC
CASSPTEGGEETQYF
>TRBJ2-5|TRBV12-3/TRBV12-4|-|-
TGTGCCAGCAGTTCGCACGGGTCCTCATCGGCGGTGACCCAGTACTTC
CASSSHGSSSAVTQYF
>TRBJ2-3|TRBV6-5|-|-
TGTGCCAGCAGTTACCCAACCGGGGTTGGAGGGACAGATACGCAGTATTTT
CASSYPTGVGGTDTQYF
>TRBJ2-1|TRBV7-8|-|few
TGTGCCAGCAGCTTAGGCGGGCTAGGACGGAATGAGCAGTTCTTC
CASSLGGLGRNEQFF
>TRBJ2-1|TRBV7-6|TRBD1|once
TGTGCCAGCAGCTTAGCGCGTGACAGGGGGCGTGTGGTTGAGCAGTTCTTC
CASSLARDRGRVVEQFF
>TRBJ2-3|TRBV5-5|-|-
TGTGCCAGCAGCTTTAGGCCGACACTCACAGATACGCAGTATTTT
CASSFRPTLTDTQYF
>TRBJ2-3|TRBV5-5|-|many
TGTGCCAGCAGCTTAGCCAGGCGGGATACGCAGTATTTT
CASSLARRDTQYF
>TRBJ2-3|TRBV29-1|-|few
TGCAGCGCAACCCGGGGAGCGGCCAGCACAGATACGCAGTATTTT
CSATRGAASTDTQYF
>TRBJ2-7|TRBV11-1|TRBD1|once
TGTGCCAGCAGCGAGTGGGACAGGGCGGGCGAGCAGTACTTC
CASSEWDRAGEQYF
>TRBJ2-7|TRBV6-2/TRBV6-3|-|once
TGTGCCAGCAGCATTGGACGGAACAATGAGCAGTACTTC
CASSIGRNNEQYF
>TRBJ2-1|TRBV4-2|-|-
TGTGCCGGCAGCCAAGAACAAGCGGGTTCCTACAATGAGCAGTTCTTC
CAGSQEQAGSYNEQFF
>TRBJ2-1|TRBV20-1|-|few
TGCAGTGCTAGAGATTACAGGGGAACAGGGGGGGATGAGCAGTTCTTC
CSARDYRGTGGDEQFF
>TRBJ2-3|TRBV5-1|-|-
TGCGCCAGCAGCTTGGTTCGCATCGCAGATACGCAGTATTTT
CASSLVRIADTQYF
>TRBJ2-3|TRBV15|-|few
TGTGCCACCAGCAGAGGAGGGTTCACAGATACGCAGTATTTT
CATSRGGFTDTQYF
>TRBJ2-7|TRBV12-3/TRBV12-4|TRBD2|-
TGTGCCAGCAGAGTTAGCGGGAGTTTGTACGAGCAGTACTTC
CASRVSGSLYEQYF
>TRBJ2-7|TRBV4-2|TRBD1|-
TGTGCCAGCAGCCGTCTCTCGGGACAGGGGGTCGACGAGCAGTACTTC
CASSRLSGQGVDEQYF
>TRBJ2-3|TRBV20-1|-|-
TGCAGTGCTGACATTAGCACAGATACGCAGTATTTT
CSADISTDTQYF
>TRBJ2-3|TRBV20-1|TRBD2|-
TGCAGTGCTAAACCAGCGGGAGCGAGCTCAGATACGCAGTATTTT
CSAKPAGASSDTQYF